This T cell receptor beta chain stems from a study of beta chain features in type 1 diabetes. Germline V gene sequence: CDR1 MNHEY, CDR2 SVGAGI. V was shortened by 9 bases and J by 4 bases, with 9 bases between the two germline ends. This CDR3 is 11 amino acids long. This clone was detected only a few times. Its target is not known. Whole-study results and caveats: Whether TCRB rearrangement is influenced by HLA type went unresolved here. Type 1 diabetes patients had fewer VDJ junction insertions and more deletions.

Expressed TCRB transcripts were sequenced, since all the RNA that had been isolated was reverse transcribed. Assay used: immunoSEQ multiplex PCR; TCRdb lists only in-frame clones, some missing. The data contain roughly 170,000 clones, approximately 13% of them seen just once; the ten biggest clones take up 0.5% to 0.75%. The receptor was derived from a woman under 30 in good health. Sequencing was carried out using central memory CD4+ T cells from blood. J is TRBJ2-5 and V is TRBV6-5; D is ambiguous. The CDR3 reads CASTERETQYF. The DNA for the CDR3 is TGTGCCAGTACAGAGAGAGAGACCCAGTACTTC.